The 16 T cell receptor beta chains listed next were all sequenced from one sample in a study of control samples from healthy donors and cancer patients. Profiled with immunoSEQ multiplex PCR; TCRdb holds only in-frame clones, not every one. The table has approximately 52,000 clones, 75% to 90% seen once. Sequencing input: PBMCs. These receptors all stem from a man in his 60s with head and neck cancer.

The chain couples TRBV11-2 to TRBJ2-1; D gene unclear. V was clipped by 4 bases and J by 7 bases, with 17 bases between them. Germline CDR1 and CDR2: SGHAT and FQNNGV. This CDR3 is built from 15 residues. The CDR3 spells CASSSRGATENEQFF. CDR3 DNA: TGTGCCAGCAGCTCCAGAGGAGCGACGGAGAATGAGCAGTTCTTC. Using reference TRBV11-2 and TRBJ2-1 for the parts outside the CDR3, the full variable domain is EAGVAQSPRYKIIEKRQSVAFWCNPISGHATLYWYQQILGQGPKLLIQFQNNGVVDDSQLPKDRFSAERLKGVDSTLKIQPAKLEDSAVYLCASSSRGATENEQFFGPGTRLTVL.

V gene TRBV7-2 combines with J gene TRBJ1-2; D is uncertain. The CDR3 sequence is 15 residues long. Trimming pared 5 bases from V and 4 bases from J, leaving 17 bases between. CDR1 is SGHTA, CDR2 FQGNSA, per germline. CDR3 bases: TGTGCCAGCAGCCCCCAGCCGCCAGTGGGCTATGGCTACACCTTC. Amino acid sequence: CASSPQPPVGYGYTF.

The chain carries TRBV28 and TRBJ1-2; 10 nucleotides line up with TRBD1. From germline, CDR1 is MDHEN and CDR2 SYDVKM. CDR3 length equals 15 residues. V shed 5 bases and J 4 bases; nucleotides not matched to a gene: 7. The CDR3 nucleotides read TGTGCCAGCAGTACTGGGGGACAGGGGTTCTATGGCTACACCTTC. Amino acid sequence: CASSTGGQGFYGYTF.

The chain links TRBV6-2 or TRBV6-3 to TRBJ1-2, with D unclear. Germline assignment: CDR1 MNHEY and CDR2 SVGEGT. The CDR3 runs 11 residues. The V end lost 1 base, the J end lost 5 bases, and 2 bases lay between the germline ends. The CDR3 nucleotides read TGTGCCAGCAGTTACTTGTATGGCTACACCTTC. Its protein product is CASSYLYGYTF.

This clone was counted once. J is TRBJ2-3 and V is TRBV5-6, with D perhaps TRBD2 (6 bases). Germline V gene lookup returns CDR1 SGHDT and CDR2 YYEEEE. The CDR3 is 16 residues long. Deletions cut 4 bases from V and 3 bases from J, with 18 bases between. The DNA of the CDR3 is TGTGCCAGCAGCACCGAGGGAGGAAGCGGGACAGATACGCAGTATTTT. Its translation: CASSTEGGSGTDTQYF.

The gene calls are TRBV5-8 and TRBJ1-2, with 8 bases aligning to TRBD1. This CDR3 spans 14 amino acids. From germline, CDR1 is SGHTS and CDR2 YDEGEE. With V trimmed by 3 bases and J by 4 bases, 5 bases remained unmatched. Here the CDR3 DNA reads TGTGCCAGCAGCTGGACAGGGAGTCCCTATGGCTACACCTTC. Translation: CASSWTGSPYGYTF.

This sequence joins TRBV5-1 and TRBJ2-7, with no clear D. Germline values: CDR1 SGHRS, CDR2 YFSETQ. Between the trimmed V and J ends, which lost 1 base and 2 bases, there was a span of 7 bases. This CDR3 comprises 13 residues. DNA of the CDR3: TGCGCCAGCAGCTTGCTGTCCGCCTACGAGCAGTACTTC. Protein product: CASSLLSAYEQYF.

The V and J genes are TRBV9 and TRBJ1-3; no clear D. CDR1 is SGDLS and CDR2 is YYNGEE in the germline V gene. V was pared by 4 bases and J by 0 bases, with 11 bases between. The CDR3 is 15 amino acids. CDR3 loop: CASSIDGNSGNTIYF. The CDR3 coding sequence is TGTGCCAGCAGCATAGACGGGAACTCTGGAAACACCATATATTTT. Supplemented by reference TRBV9 and TRBJ1-3, the full variable domain reads DSGVTQTPKHLITATGQRVTLRCSPRSGDLSVYWYQQSLDQGLQFLIQYYNGEERAKGNILERFSAQQFPDLHSELNLSSLELGDSALYFCASSIDGNSGNTIYFGEGSWLTVV.

The V and J genes are TRBV19 and TRBJ2-2; TRBD2 is a possible D gene (6 bases). Looked up from germline, CDR1 is LNHDA and CDR2 is SQIVND (reference sequence). The CDR3 sequence is 18 residues long. V lost 0 bases and J lost 2, with 16 bases in between. Here the CDR3 reads CASSIDRGTAVNTGELFF. The DNA for the CDR3 is TGTGCCAGTAGTATAGACCGGGGGACCGCGGTTAACACCGGGGAGCTGTTTTTT.

The V and J genes are TRBV28 and TRBJ2-3; perhaps TRBD2 as D (5 bases). V lost 3 bases and J lost 0, with 10 bases in between. The CDR3 is 15 amino acids. CDR1 is MDHEN and CDR2 is SYDVKM in the germline V gene. CDR3 bases: TGTGCCAGCAGTTTTAACGAGGGAAGCACAGATACGCAGTATTTT. This codes for CASSFNEGSTDTQYF.

In this sample, this clone turned up once. This rearrangement joins TRBV25-1 to TRBJ1-4; D ambiguous. The germline gives CDR1 MGHDK, CDR2 SYGVNS. The V end lost 3 bases, the J end lost 6 bases, and 14 bases lay between the germline ends. The CDR3 runs to 15 residues. The CDR3 region is CASSDRGVFDEKLFF. In DNA form, the CDR3 reads TGTGCCAGCAGTGACCGTGGGGTATTTGATGAAAAACTGTTTTTT. Full variable domain (outside the CDR3, taken from reference TRBV25-1 and TRBJ1-4): EADIYQTPRYLVIGTGKKITLECSQTMGHDKMYWYQQDPGMELHLIHYSYGVNSTEKGDLSSESTVSRIRTEHFPLTLESARPSHTSQYLCASSDRGVFDEKLFFGSGTQLSVL.

This clone was picked up one time. V and J are TRBV4-1 and TRBJ2-7, with 8 bases matching TRBD2. CDR1 is MGHRA, CDR2 YSYEKL, per germline. V was clipped by 0 bases and J by 2 bases; unmatched bases: 3. This CDR3 contains 15 residues. The CDR3 spells CASSQETAGAYEQYF. CDR3 DNA: TGCGCCAGCAGCCAAGAAACAGCGGGGGCCTACGAGCAGTACTTC.

V is TRBV12-3 or TRBV12-4 and J is TRBJ2-3, with 8 bases that match TRBD1. The junction had 9 bases not matched to a gene; V was cut back by 5 bases and J by 11 bases. This CDR3 has 13 residues. DNA for the CDR3: TGTGCCAGCAGTCCGGGGACAGGCTACGGGCAGTATTTT. It yields the protein CASSPGTGYGQYF.

The chain recombines TRBV28 with TRBJ1-2; TRBD1 might be the D (5 bases). Trimming shortened V by 6 bases and J by 8 bases, and 13 bases separated the two germline ends. The CDR3 is made up of 12 amino acids. Germline CDR1 MDHEN, CDR2 SYDVKM. CDR3 sequence (DNA): TGTGCCAGCAGCCTGGGGGTGGGCGGCTACACCTTC. It is translated as CASSLGVGGYTF.

This clone was seen more than once but under ten times. The V gene is TRBV5-5, the J gene TRBJ2-1, with 8 bases matching TRBD2. The CDR3 sequence is 15 residues long. Unmatched junction bases numbered 3, after V lost 0 bases and J lost 4 bases. Germline CDR1 reads SGHKS; CDR2 reads YYEKEE (reference sequence). The CDR3 is CASSLVLAEYNEQFF. In nucleotides, the CDR3 is TGTGCCAGCAGCTTGGTACTAGCGGAATACAATGAGCAGTTCTTC.

The table lists this clone with a count of one. CDR3 nucleotide sequence: TGTGCCAGCAGCTTAGAACAAGGTGGGACTAGCCCCACAGATACGCAGTATTTT. Encoded protein: CASSLEQGGTSPTDTQYF. The chain links TRBV11-3 to TRBJ2-3; 9 nucleotides agree with TRBD2. Trimming removed 0 bases from V and 2 bases from J; junction bases left unmatched: 9. Germline V gene sequence: CDR1 SGHNT, CDR2 YENEEA. This CDR3 has 18 residues.